This TCR beta chain was documented in a study of CD8 T cells in Susac syndrome. Random hexamers were used to reverse transcribe 0.5 to 1 ug of RNA. Amplification of TCR beta CDR3 was carried out by immunoSEQ multiplex PCR, which covered 54 Vbeta and 13 Jbeta segments. MiXCR, run by TCRdb on the immunoSEQ multiplex PCR reads, gives a single entry per CDR3 protein. The table shows some 200,000 distinct CDR3 sequences, with roughly 94% occurring only once. This receptor was taken from a human donor with Susac syndrome. Sequences were obtained from CD8+ T cells from PBMCs.

CDR3 in DNA: TGCAGCGTTGAATCTGAGGGAATGAACACTGAAGCTTTCTTT. Translation gives CSVESEGMNTEAFF. J is TRBJ1-1 and V is TRBV29-1; D unresolved. The V end was cut by 2 bases, the J end by 0 bases, with 10 bases between. The CDR3 runs 14 residues. In germline, CDR1 is SQVTM, CDR2 ANQGSEA.